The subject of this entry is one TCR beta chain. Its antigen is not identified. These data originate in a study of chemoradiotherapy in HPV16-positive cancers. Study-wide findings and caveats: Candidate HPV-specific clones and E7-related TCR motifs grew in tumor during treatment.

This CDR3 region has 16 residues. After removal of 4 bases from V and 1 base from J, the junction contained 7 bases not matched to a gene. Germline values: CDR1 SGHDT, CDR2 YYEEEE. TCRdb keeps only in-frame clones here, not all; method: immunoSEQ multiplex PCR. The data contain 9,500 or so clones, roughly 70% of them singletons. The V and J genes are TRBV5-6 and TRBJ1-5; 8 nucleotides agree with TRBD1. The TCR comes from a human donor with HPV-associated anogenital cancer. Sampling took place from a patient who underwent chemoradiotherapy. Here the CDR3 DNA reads TGTGCCAGCAGCGCGACAGGGGATTCGAGCAATCAGCCCCAGCATTTT. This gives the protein CASSATGDSSNQPQHF.